These 2 T cell receptor beta chains share one sample of origin, sequenced in a study of Tregs in tolerant kidney transplant recipients (dated by TCRdb to the late 2010s). These receptors' targets are unknown. The library relied on the immunoSEQ multiplex PCR assay. TCRdb took this table from immuneACCESS and kept in-frame rearrangements with V and J called. Such tables lack part of the clones; where checked against another copy, unresolved V genes explain under half of the gap, and the rest is unexplained. The sample data list under 45,000 clones, and less than 97% of these were observed just once. The ten largest clones take up approximately 0.39% of the sample. Sequencing was carried out using Tregs from blood cultured with allogeneic cells. The receptors were gathered from a human donor in good health.

CDR3 region: CASSTGAIGYTF. The DNA of the CDR3 is TGTGCCAGCTCAACAGGGGCTATCGGCTACACCTTC. The V call is TRBV25-1, the J call TRBJ1-2, with 7 bases fitting TRBD1. This CDR3 region has 12 residues. With 8 bases clipped from V and 8 bases from J, the junction kept 8 bases outside the gene matches. Germline CDR1 and CDR2: MGHDK and SYGVNS.

This chain links TRBV11-2 with TRBJ2-7, with TRBD1 matching 7 bases. In germline, CDR1 is SGHAT, CDR2 FQNNGV. J gave up 4 bases and V 2 bases, and 8 bases lay outside the gene matches. This CDR3 is built from 15 residues. The chain's CDR3 is CASSLQQGSVYEQYF. The CDR3 DNA reads TGTGCCAGCAGCTTACAACAGGGGTCTGTTTACGAGCAGTACTTC.